What follows are 20 T cell receptor beta chains derived from one specimen sequenced in a study of cytomegalovirus exposure and HLA in healthy donors. The study ran its PCR with 60 Vbeta and 13 Jbeta primers. Profiling relied on immunoSEQ multiplex PCR, and the TCRdb table lists in-frame clones only, not all of them. The table includes around 200,000 clones, just over 75% detected once. The sample taken for sequencing was PBMCs. Receptors were obtained from a woman aged 60-70 years in good health and CMV-seropositive.

This clone was counted a few times. V and J are TRBV28 and TRBJ1-5; 10 nucleotides align to TRBD1. The CDR3 has 18 amino acids. Germline assignment: CDR1 MDHEN and CDR2 SYDVKM. V lost 4 bases, J lost 2 bases, and 11 bases stayed unmatched. CDR3 amino acids: CASSSTGSGTGGNQPQHF. The CDR3 coding sequence is TGTGCCAGCAGTTCGACCGGCAGCGGGACAGGGGGCAATCAGCCCCAGCATTTT. The full variable domain, with the rest looked up from reference TRBV28 and TRBJ1-5, is DVKVTQSSRYLVKRTGEKVFLECVQDMDHENMFWYRQDPGLGLRLIYFSYDVKMKEKGDIPEGYSVSREKKERFSLILESASTNQTSMYLCASSSTGSGTGGNQPQHFGDGTRLSIL.

This chain joins TRBV5-1 and TRBJ2-6; 7 bases are a match to TRBD1. With 4 bases clipped from V and 0 bases from J, the junction kept 10 bases outside the gene matches. This CDR3 has 18 residues. Germline V gene lookup returns CDR1 SGHRS and CDR2 YFSETQ. As DNA, the CDR3 is TGCGCCAGCAGCCCCAGTCCGGGACAGAGCTCTGGGGCCAACGTCCTGACTTTC. Protein sequence: CASSPSPGQSSGANVLTF.

The V gene is TRBV27, the J gene TRBJ1-2; D is possibly TRBD1 (5 bases). The germline V and J ends were trimmed by 5 bases and 7 bases, with 23 bases remaining between them. The CDR3 sequence is 16 residues long. Germline V lookup: CDR1 MNHEY, CDR2 SMNVEV (reference sequence). In DNA form, the CDR3 reads TGTGCCAGCAGTGTAAGGGCGACAGAGGTTCGCGGTGGCTACACCTTC. Protein sequence: CASSVRATEVRGGYTF.

This clone has more than one count but fewer than ten. The chain combines TRBV28 with TRBJ1-1; 8 nucleotides match TRBD1. CDR1 MDHEN and CDR2 SYDVKM come from the germline V gene. V gave up 2 bases and J gave up 5 bases; unmatched junction bases: 4. The CDR3 has 14 amino acids. As DNA, the CDR3 is TGTGCCAGCAGTTTACCAGGGGGCAGTACTGAAGCTTTCTTT. Translated: CASSLPGGSTEAFF.

This chain joins TRBV4-1 and TRBJ2-7, with TRBD2 identical over 10 bases. CDR1 and CDR2 from the germline V gene are MGHRA and YSYEKL. This CDR3 has 18 residues. V was pared by 2 bases and J by 3 bases, with 13 bases of the junction left unmatched. CDR3 region: CASSQTDPTRTSGYEQYF. For the CDR3, the DNA is TGCGCCAGCAGCCAAACCGATCCCACCCGGACTAGCGGCTACGAGCAGTACTTC.

This chain links TRBV6-5 with TRBJ2-1; TRBD2 agrees at 13 bases. The CDR3 is made up of 15 amino acids. Germline lookup yields CDR1 MNHEY and CDR2 SVGAGI. V was pared by 2 bases and J by 9 bases, with 4 bases of the junction left unmatched. CDR3 loop: CASSYGLAGAGEQFF. The CDR3 bases are TGTGCCAGCAGTTACGGACTAGCGGGAGCCGGTGAGCAGTTCTTC.

This chain links TRBV6-5 with TRBJ2-5, with 9 bases identical to TRBD1. The end of the DNA fits TRBJ2-7 better, so the J call may be wrong. Per germline, CDR1 MNHEY and CDR2 SVGAGI. This CDR3 is built from 14 residues. CDR3 protein: CASSYNGQGTEQYF. The CDR3 DNA follows: TGTGCCAGCAGTTACAATGGACAGGGGACCGAGCAGTACTTC.

The CDR3 sequence is CASSQGNYGYTF. The CDR3 DNA follows: TGTGCCAGCTCACAGGGGAACTATGGCTACACCTTC. The rearrangement joins TRBV6-5 to TRBJ1-2; the match to TRBD1 covers 7 bases. The junction had 2 bases not matched to a gene; V was cut back by 8 bases and J by 2 bases. CDR3 length: 12 amino acids. Germline CDR1 reads MNHEY; CDR2 reads SVGAGI.

CDR3 sequence: CASSFRQGYEQYF. CDR3 nucleotide sequence: TGCGCCAGCAGCTTCCGACAGGGCTACGAGCAGTACTTC. This rearrangement joins TRBV5-1 to TRBJ2-7, with TRBD1 matching 7 bases. The CDR3 spans 13 residues. The germline V gene has CDR1 SGHRS and CDR2 YFSETQ. The trim removed 2 bases at V and 3 bases at J, leaving 2 bases unmatched.

The genes are TRBV2 and TRBJ2-7, with D perhaps TRBD2 (5 bases). V was cut by 4 bases and J by 5 bases, with 15 bases left in between. In germline, CDR1 is SNHLY, CDR2 FYNNEI. The CDR3 is made up of 14 amino acids. CDR3 sequence (DNA): TGTGCCAGCAGTGCGCGCAGGTTCGGGAACGAGCAGTACTTC. This translates into CASSARRFGNEQYF.

The genes are TRBV10-3 and TRBJ1-1, with D unclear. The CDR3 totals 13 residues. Between the trimmed V and J ends, which lost 0 bases and 7 bases, there was a span of 9 bases. Germline CDR1 reads ENHRY; CDR2 reads SYGVKD. The DNA of the CDR3 is TGTGCCATCAGTGAGTCGGGCGTCGGTGAAGCTTTCTTT. Residues: CAISESGVGEAFF.

The chain employs TRBV6-5 and TRBJ2-5; the D is unclear. CDR3 length: 14 residues. Trimming removed 0 bases at V and 3 bases at J, with 8 bases between. Per the germline V gene, CDR1 is MNHEY and CDR2 is SVGAGI. This CDR3 is CASSYSGVEETQYF. The CDR3, as DNA: TGTGCCAGCAGTTACTCTGGAGTCGAAGAGACCCAGTACTTC.

V gene TRBV5-6 combines with J gene TRBJ1-5; D is ambiguous. The V end was cut by 4 bases, the J end by 6 bases, with 11 bases between. Germline values: CDR1 SGHDT, CDR2 YYEEEE. This CDR3 has 13 residues. DNA for the CDR3: TGTGCCAGCAGCGGAGGGATTCGTCAGCCCCAGCATTTT. It specifies CASSGGIRQPQHF.

The V call is TRBV5-1, the J call TRBJ2-3; D call uncertain. V lost 0 bases and J 0 bases, leaving 5 bases between the germline ends. The V gene's germline CDR1 is SGHRS and CDR2 YFSETQ. The CDR3 is 14 residues long. The CDR3 DNA reads TGCGCCAGCAGCTTGGCTTCTAGCACAGATACGCAGTATTTT. Encoded protein: CASSLASSTDTQYF.

This chain uses TRBV18 with TRBJ1-5, with 11 bases that match TRBD1. V lost 5 bases to trimming and J lost 5 bases; unmatched junction nucleotides: 2. Germline values: CDR1 KGHSH, CDR2 LQKENI. The CDR3 is 14 amino acids. Here the CDR3 reads CASSRDRGYQPQHF. The DNA for the CDR3 is TGTGCCAGCTCAAGGGACAGGGGGTATCAGCCCCAGCATTTT.

The chain recombines TRBV4-2 with TRBJ2-2; D might be TRBD1 (5 bases). The CDR3 runs to 16 residues. The germline V and J ends were trimmed by 1 base and 3 bases, with 12 bases remaining between them. In germline, CDR1 is LGHNA, CDR2 YNFKEQ. The CDR3 here is CASSQVLGVDTGELFF. In nucleotides, the CDR3 is TGTGCCAGCAGCCAAGTATTAGGGGTTGACACCGGGGAGCTGTTTTTT.

This chain joins TRBV4-1 and TRBJ1-2; no reliable D call. Germline loops: CDR1 MGHRA, CDR2 YSYEKL. V lost 0 bases to trimming and J lost 4 bases, with 12 bases between them. This CDR3 has 15 residues. CDR3 region: CASSQDLTAPYGYTF. The DNA for the CDR3 is TGCGCCAGCAGCCAAGATTTAACAGCCCCCTATGGCTACACCTTC.

The CDR3 coding sequence is TGCGCCAGCAGCTTGGACTTTGCCTACGAGCAGTACTTC. Protein sequence: CASSLDFAYEQYF. The J gene is TRBJ2-7, the V gene TRBV5-1; D not certain. Germline V gives CDR1 SGHRS, CDR2 YFSETQ. The V and J ends lost 0 bases and 2 bases respectively, with 6 bases between them. The CDR3 has 13 amino acids.

The genes are TRBV30 and TRBJ2-7; D remains unclear. Trimming cost V 3 bases and J 5 bases, with 11 bases left between them. CDR3 length: 12 amino acids. The germline gives CDR1 GTSNPN, CDR2 SVGIG (reference sequence). The CDR3 reads CAWSAHRDEQYF. DNA of the CDR3: TGTGCCTGGAGCGCTCACCGGGACGAGCAGTACTTC.

The rearrangement joins TRBV19 to TRBJ1-6; no clear D gene. The CDR3 totals 14 residues. Germline values: CDR1 LNHDA, CDR2 SQIVND (reference sequence). Deletions cut 9 bases from V and 0 bases from J, with 9 bases between. CDR3 sequence reads: CASRSSSYNSPLHF. The CDR3 DNA sequence: TGTGCCAGCCGTAGTAGCTCCTATAATTCACCCCTCCACTTT.